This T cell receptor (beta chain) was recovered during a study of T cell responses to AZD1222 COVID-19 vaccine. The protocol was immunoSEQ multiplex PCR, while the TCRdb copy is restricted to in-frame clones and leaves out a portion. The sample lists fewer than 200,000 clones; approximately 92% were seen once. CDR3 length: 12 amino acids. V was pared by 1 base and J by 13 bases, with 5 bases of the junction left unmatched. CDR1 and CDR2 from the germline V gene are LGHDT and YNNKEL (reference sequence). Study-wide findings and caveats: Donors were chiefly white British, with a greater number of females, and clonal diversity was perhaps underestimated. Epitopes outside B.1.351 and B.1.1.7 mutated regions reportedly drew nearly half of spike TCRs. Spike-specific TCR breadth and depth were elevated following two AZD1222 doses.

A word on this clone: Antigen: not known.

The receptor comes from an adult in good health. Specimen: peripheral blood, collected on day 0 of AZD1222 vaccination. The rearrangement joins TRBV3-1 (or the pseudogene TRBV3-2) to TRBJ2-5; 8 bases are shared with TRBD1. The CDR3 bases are TGTGCCAGCAGCCAAGCTTCAGGACAGGGGTACTTC. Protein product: CASSQASGQGYF.